This T cell receptor (beta chain) was identified in a study of T cell responses to AZD1222 COVID-19 vaccine. Whole-study findings and limits: Researchers took repertoire samples only after the peak T cell response had come. Across spike, vaccine-associated CD4 TCRs were found, dominant at 160-218 and 743-854. Most donors were white British, females outnumbered males, and clonal diversity was possibly underestimated.

The CDR3 extends over 14 amino acids. Germline V CDR1 and CDR2: SGHDT, YYEEEE. V was clipped by 2 bases and J by 0 bases, with 9 bases between them. Concerning this clone: Its target is unknown. Distinct nucleotide sequences in the sample also encode this CDR3.

The assay was immunoSEQ multiplex PCR, and TCRdb's table has in-frame clones only and misses some. The profile shows about 120,000 clones, 65% to 90% of them singletons. Source: peripheral blood, taken on day 0 of AZD1222 vaccination. This sequence was found in an adult in good health. V is TRBV5-6 and J is TRBJ2-7, with D perhaps TRBD2 (6 bases). The CDR3 sequence: CASSFAGSSYEQYF. CDR3 in DNA: TGTGCCAGCAGCTTTGCGGGGAGCTCCTACGAGCAGTACTTC.